The TCR beta chain described here comes from a study of blood T cell repertoires in COVID-19. Trimming took off 0 bases at V and 6 bases at J, with 15 bases between the two ends. Germline V gene lookup returns CDR1 SGHNT and CDR2 YENEEA. The CDR3 sequence is 15 residues long. This clone was counted a single time. Patients of the Seattle cohort, enrolled during active infection, were followed longitudinally. The authors' processing: By means of reference gene primer amplification, nucleated cell counts were estimated. Assay: immunoSEQ multiplex PCR; the TCRdb copy retains only in-frame clones and omits some. The D gene and trimming were derived from the DNA, and the V and J assignments and clone size from that table. The table has tens of thousands of clones, around 86% seen once.

The TCR sequence derives from a man aged 55 to 69 with COVID-19, enrolled during active disease. Sequences were obtained from peripheral blood. This chain links TRBV11-3 with TRBJ2-7; D might be TRBD1 (7 bases). The CDR3: CASSLEPGTAGEQYF. CDR3 nucleotide sequence: TGTGCCAGCAGCTTAGAGCCCGGGACAGCGGGCGAGCAGTACTTC. Combining the CDR3 with reference TRBV11-3 and TRBJ2-7 gives the whole variable domain EAGVVQSPRYKIIEKKQPVAFWCNPISGHNTLYWYLQNLGQGPELLIRYENEEAVDDSQLPKDRFSAERLKGVDSTLKIQPAELGDSAVYLCASSLEPGTAGEQYFGPGTRLTVT.